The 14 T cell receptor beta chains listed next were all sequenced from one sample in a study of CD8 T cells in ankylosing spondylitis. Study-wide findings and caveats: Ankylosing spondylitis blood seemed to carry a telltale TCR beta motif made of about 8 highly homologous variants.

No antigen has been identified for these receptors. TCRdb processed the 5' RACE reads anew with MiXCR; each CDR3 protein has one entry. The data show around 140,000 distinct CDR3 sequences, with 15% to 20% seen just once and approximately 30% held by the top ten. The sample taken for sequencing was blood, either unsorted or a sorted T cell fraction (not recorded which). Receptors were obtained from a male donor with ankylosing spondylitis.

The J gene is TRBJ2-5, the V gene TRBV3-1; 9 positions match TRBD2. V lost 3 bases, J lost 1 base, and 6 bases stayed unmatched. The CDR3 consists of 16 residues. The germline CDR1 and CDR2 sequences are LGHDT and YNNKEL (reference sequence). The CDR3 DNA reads TGTGCCAGCAGCCAGGGGGCTAGCGGGGCCCAAGAGACCCAGTACTTC. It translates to CASSQGASGAQETQYF.

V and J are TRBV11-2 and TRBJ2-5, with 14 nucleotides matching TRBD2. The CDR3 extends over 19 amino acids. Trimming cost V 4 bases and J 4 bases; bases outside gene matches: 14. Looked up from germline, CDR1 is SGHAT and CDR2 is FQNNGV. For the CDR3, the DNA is TGTGCCAGCAGCTCCCTTGGTCGACTAGCGGGAGGGCAGGGAGAGACCCAGTACTTC. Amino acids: CASSSLGRLAGGQGETQYF.

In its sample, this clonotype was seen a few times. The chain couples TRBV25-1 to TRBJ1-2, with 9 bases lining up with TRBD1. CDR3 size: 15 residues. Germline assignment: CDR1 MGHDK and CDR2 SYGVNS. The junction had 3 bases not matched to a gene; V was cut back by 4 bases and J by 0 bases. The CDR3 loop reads CASSGQGVSNYGYTF. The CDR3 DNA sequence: TGTGCCAGCAGTGGACAGGGGGTCTCTAACTATGGCTACACCTTC.

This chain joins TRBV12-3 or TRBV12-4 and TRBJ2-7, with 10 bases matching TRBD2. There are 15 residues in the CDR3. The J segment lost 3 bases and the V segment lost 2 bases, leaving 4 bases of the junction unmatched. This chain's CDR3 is CASSLKLAGLYEQYF. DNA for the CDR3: TGTGCCAGCAGTTTAAAACTAGCGGGACTCTACGAGCAGTACTTC.

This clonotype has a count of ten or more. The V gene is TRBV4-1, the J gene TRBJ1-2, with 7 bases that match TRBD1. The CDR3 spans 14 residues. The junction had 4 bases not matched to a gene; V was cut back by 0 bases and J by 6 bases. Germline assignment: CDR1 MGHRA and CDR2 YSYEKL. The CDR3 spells CASSQDSTGDGYTF. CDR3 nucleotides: TGCGCCAGCAGCCAAGATTCAACAGGGGATGGCTACACCTTC.

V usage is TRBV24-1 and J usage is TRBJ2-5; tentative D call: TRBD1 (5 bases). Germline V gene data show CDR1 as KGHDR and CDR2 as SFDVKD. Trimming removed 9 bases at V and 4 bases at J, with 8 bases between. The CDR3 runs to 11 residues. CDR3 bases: TGTGCCACCGGGGCAGGAGAGACCCAGTACTTC. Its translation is CATGAGETQYF.

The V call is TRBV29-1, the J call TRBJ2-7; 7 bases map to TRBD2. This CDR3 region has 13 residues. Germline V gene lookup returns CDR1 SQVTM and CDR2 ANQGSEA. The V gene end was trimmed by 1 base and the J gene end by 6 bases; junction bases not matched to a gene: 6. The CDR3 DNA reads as TGCAGCGTTGAAGGACTAGCCCGCGGCGAGCAGTACTTC. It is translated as CSVEGLARGEQYF.

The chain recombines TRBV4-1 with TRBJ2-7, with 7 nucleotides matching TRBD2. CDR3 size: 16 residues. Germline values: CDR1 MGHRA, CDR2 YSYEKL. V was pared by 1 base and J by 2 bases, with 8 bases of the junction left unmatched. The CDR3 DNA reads TGCGCCAGCAGCCAAGTCTTTGCGGGAGTAGCCTACGAGCAGTACTTC. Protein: CASSQVFAGVAYEQYF.

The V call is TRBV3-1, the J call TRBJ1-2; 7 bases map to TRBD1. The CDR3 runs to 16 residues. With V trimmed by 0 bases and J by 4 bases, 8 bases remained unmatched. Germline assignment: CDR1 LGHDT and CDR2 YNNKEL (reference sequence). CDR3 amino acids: CASSQDGYPGGYGYTF. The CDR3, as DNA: TGTGCCAGCAGCCAAGATGGTTACCCAGGGGGCTATGGCTACACCTTC.

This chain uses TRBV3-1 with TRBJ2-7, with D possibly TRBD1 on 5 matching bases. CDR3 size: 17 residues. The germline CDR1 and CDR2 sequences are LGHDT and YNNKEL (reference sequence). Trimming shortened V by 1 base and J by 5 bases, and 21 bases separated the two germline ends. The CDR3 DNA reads TGTGCCAGCAGCCAAGTTATTTTGTCCGGCAGGGCCCACGAGCAGTACTTC. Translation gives CASSQVILSGRAHEQYF.

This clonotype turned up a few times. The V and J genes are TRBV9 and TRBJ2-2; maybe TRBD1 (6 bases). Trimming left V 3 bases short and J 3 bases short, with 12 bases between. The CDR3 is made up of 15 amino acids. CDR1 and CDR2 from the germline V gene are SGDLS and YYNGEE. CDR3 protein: CASSGQVRDTGELFF. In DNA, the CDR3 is TGTGCCAGCAGCGGACAGGTTCGGGACACCGGGGAGCTGTTTTTT.

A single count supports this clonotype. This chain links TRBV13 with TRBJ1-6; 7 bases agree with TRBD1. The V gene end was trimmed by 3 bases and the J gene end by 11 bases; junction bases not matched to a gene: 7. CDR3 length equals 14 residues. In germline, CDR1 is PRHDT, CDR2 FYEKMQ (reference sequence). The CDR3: CASSLGQGVAPLHF. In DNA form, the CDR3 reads TGTGCCAGCAGCTTGGGGCAGGGGGTAGCACCCCTCCACTTT.

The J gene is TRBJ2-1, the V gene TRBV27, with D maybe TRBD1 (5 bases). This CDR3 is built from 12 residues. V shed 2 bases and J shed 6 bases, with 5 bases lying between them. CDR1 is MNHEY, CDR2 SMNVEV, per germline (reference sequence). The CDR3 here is CASSLTGNEQFF. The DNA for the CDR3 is TGTGCCAGCAGTTTAACAGGCAATGAGCAGTTCTTC.

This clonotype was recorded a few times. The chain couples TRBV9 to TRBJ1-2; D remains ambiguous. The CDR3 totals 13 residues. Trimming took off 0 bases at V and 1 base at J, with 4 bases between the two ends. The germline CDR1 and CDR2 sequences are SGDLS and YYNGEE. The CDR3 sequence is CASSVGDNYGYTF. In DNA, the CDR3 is TGTGCCAGCAGCGTAGGTGATAACTATGGCTACACCTTC.